These 31 T cell receptor beta chains were all obtained from the same sample, sequenced in a study of breast tumors, draining lymph nodes, adjacent tissues. Each CDR3 protein gets one entry after TCRdb re-called the multiplex PCR reads with MiXCR. The repertoire holds approximately 150,000 distinct CDR3 sequences, with less than 35% as singletons. Samples came from axillary lymph nodes draining the breast cancer. Sequenced material: axillary lymph node tissue. These receptors all come from a female donor with breast cancer. Some clones in this sample may be carry-over from other donors' samples.

The chain employs TRBV6-1 and TRBJ1-2; D unclear. Germline CDR1 reads MNHNS; CDR2 reads SASEGT. V lost 5 bases and J lost 8, with 18 bases in between. The CDR3 is 14 residues long. CDR3 in DNA: TGTGCCAGCAGTCATGCGGGCGAGGTCCGGGGCTACACCTTC. Amino acid sequence: CASSHAGEVRGYTF.

V and J are TRBV12-3 or TRBV12-4 and TRBJ1-6; no reliable D call. This CDR3 comprises 14 residues. Trimming cost V 3 bases and J 7 bases, with 10 bases left between them. The CDR3 reads CASSFGLTNSPLHF. CDR3 in DNA: TGTGCCAGCAGTTTTGGACTTACAAATTCACCCCTCCACTTT.

Notes on this clonotype: At one boundary the junction diverges from the germline segment, which might be a read error. This rearrangement joins TRBV5-6 to TRBJ1-6, with unresolved D. The CDR3 consists of 16 residues. Germline CDR1 reads SGHDT; CDR2 reads YYEEEE. Written as DNA, the CDR3 is TGTGCCAGCAGCAGTATTCGGACCTCCTATAATTCGCCCCTCCACTTT. Protein sequence: CASSSIRTSYNSPLHF.

This clonotype was picked up a small number of times. A much larger clone sits a single nucleotide away, making a read error possible. The V gene is TRBV20-1, the J gene TRBJ1-6; D call uncertain. The CDR3 extends over 12 amino acids. From germline, CDR1 is DFQATT and CDR2 SNEGSKA (reference sequence). CDR3 nucleotides: TGCTGGGTAGGCTCCTATAATCCACCCCCCCACTTT. Amino acids: CWVGSYNPPPHF.

The sample holds many counts of this clonotype. Mismatch with germline at one junction end may stem from a read error. The chain carries TRBV6-6 and TRBJ2-5; weak D call: TRBD2 (7 bases). There are 18 residues in the CDR3. Looked up from germline, CDR1 is MNHNY and CDR2 is SVGAGI (reference sequence). The CDR3 loop is CASSHSTGVGGAGETQYF. The CDR3 nucleotides read TGTGCCAGCAGTCACTCGACAGGAGTTGGGGGGGCGGGAGAGACCCAGTACTTC.

The rearrangement uses TRBV29-1 and TRBJ1-3, with 9 bases that match TRBD1. Germline CDR1 and CDR2: SQVTM and ANQGSEA. The CDR3 has 14 amino acids. The trim removed 8 bases at V and 8 bases at J, leaving 13 bases unmatched. The CDR3 region is CSTYRDRESYTIYF. CDR3 DNA: TGCAGCACGTACCGGGACAGGGAATCTTACACCATATATTTT. The variable domain in full, completed from reference TRBV29-1 and TRBJ1-3, reads SAVISQKPSRDICQRGTSLTIQCQVDSQVTMMFWYRQQPGQSLTLIATANQGSEATYESGFVIDKFPISRPNLTFSTLTVSNMSPEDSSIYLCSTYRDRESYTIYFGEGSWLTVV.

Points on this clonotype: A read error may explain this, as a much larger clone is one base away. The chain employs TRBV6-5 and TRBJ2-2; no clear D gene. Germline V lookup: CDR1 MNHEY, CDR2 SVGAGI. The CDR3 covers 13 residues. The V end was cut by 11 bases, the J end by 5 bases, with 15 bases between. The CDR3, as DNA: TGTGCCGGCACCCTAAGGGCTACCGGGGAGCTGTTTTTT. This codes for CAGTLRATGELFF.

This clonotype was counted many times. The chain combines TRBV4-1 with TRBJ2-3, with D unclear. V was clipped by 0 bases and J by 0 bases, with 4 bases between them. The CDR3 covers 14 residues. Germline V gene sequence: CDR1 MGHRA, CDR2 YSYEKL. The CDR3 here is CASSQDTSTDTQYF. CDR3 bases: TGCGCCAGCAGCCAAGATACGAGCACAGATACGCAGTATTTT.

Points on this clonotype: Since no conserved phenylalanine or tryptophan closes the CDR3, a read error is the likely cause. V is TRBV2 and J is TRBJ1-5; D gene ambiguous. Trimming removed 6 bases from V and 6 bases from J, with 12 bases in between. This CDR3 has 13 amino acids. CDR1 and CDR2 from the germline V gene are SNHLY and FYNNEI. The CDR3 loop reads CASSLALGQPQHS. The CDR3 DNA reads TGTGCCAGCAGCTTGGCCCTAGGTCAGCCCCAGCATTCT.

A word on this clonotype: A much larger clone differs by one base, so this may be a read error. The rearrangement links TRBV6-5 to TRBJ2-5; TRBD1 aligns across 10 bases. This CDR3 is built from 17 residues. V gave up 5 bases and J gave up 3 bases; unmatched junction bases: 12. In germline, CDR1 is MNHEY, CDR2 SVGAGI. The CDR3, as DNA: TGTGCCAGCAGTCCCGACTCCGGGACAGGGGACGAAGAGACCCAGTACTTC. Translation: CASSPDSGTGDEETQYF.

Remarks on this clonotype: This may arise from a read error, as a much more abundant clone is one base away. The V gene is TRBV9, the J gene TRBJ2-5; no definite D call. The CDR3 runs to 14 residues. CDR1 SGDLS and CDR2 YYNGEE come from the germline V gene. The CDR3 nucleotides are TGCGCCAGCAGCGTAGAAGGTCACCAAGAGACCCAGTCCTTC. The encoded protein is CASSVEGHQETQSF.

This clonotype was recorded at least ten times. This chain uses TRBV20-1 with TRBJ2-5, with 8 bases matching TRBD2. V was clipped by 0 bases and J by 1 base; unmatched bases: 7. The CDR3 runs to 16 residues. CDR1 DFQATT and CDR2 SNEGSKA come from the germline V gene (reference sequence). Written as DNA, the CDR3 is TGCAGTGCTAGAGATACGGGGGGGTTGTCCCAAGAGACCCAGTACTTC. Translated: CSARDTGGLSQETQYF.

This clonotype occurred many times. The V gene is TRBV5-1, the J gene TRBJ2-2; D uncertain. V was trimmed by 1 base and J by 6 bases, leaving 7 bases between them. The germline V gene has CDR1 SGHRS and CDR2 YFSETQ. The CDR3 totals 13 residues. CDR3 region: CASSLWSAGELFF. The DNA for the CDR3 is TGCGCCAGCAGCTTGTGGTCTGCCGGGGAGCTGTTTTTT.

As regards this clonotype: One junction end disagrees with the germline gene, perhaps due to a read error. The chain joins TRBV2 to TRBJ1-6; 9 bases are a match to TRBD1. This CDR3 contains 16 residues. Germline V CDR1 and CDR2: SNHLY, FYNNEI. CDR3 region: CASTPEQGAANSPPHF. The CDR3 nucleotides read TGTGCCAGCACGCCAGAACAGGGGGCCGCAAATTCACCCCCCCACTTC.

In its sample, this clonotype was seen many times. This chain joins TRBV7-2 and TRBJ1-2; 7 bases are shared with TRBD1. The CDR3 loop spans 17 amino acids. The trim removed 4 bases at V and 3 bases at J, leaving 14 bases unmatched. Germline V gene sequence: CDR1 SGHTA, CDR2 FQGNSA. This CDR3 reads CASSYRGARQGDYGYTF. The CDR3 coding sequence is TGTGCCAGCAGCTATAGGGGGGCGAGGCAGGGGGACTATGGCTACACCTTC.

This clonotype was counted ten times or more. CDR3 DNA: TGTGCCAGCAGGACCGGGACAGGGGGCGCCGCTAATGAAAAACTGTTTTTT. Its protein is CASRTGTGGAANEKLFF. The chain carries TRBV2 and TRBJ1-4; 12 bases match TRBD1. Per the germline V gene, CDR1 is SNHLY and CDR2 is FYNNEI. The CDR3 spans 17 residues. V gave up 6 bases and J gave up 3 bases; unmatched junction bases: 8.

The table lists this clonotype with many counts. A read error is possible here, since a much larger clone lies one base away. The chain uses TRBV20-1 and TRBJ2-3; 12 bases line up with TRBD2. V shed 5 bases, J shed 8 bases, and the junction held 8 bases outside the gene matches. The V gene's germline CDR1 is DFQATT and CDR2 SNEGSKA (reference sequence). There are 14 residues in the CDR3. The CDR3 spells CSAQTSGGSPTQYF. CDR3 nucleotides: TGCAGTGCTCAGACTAGCGGGGGATCCCCTACGCAGTATTTT.

Concerning this clonotype: One base away lies a much larger clone, so this may be a sequencing read error. V is TRBV7-9 and J is TRBJ1-5; D is uncertain. With 5 bases removed from V and 6 bases from J, the gap between germline ends came to 11 bases. The germline V gene has CDR1 SEHNR and CDR2 FQNEAQ (reference sequence). CDR3 length: 13 amino acids. The CDR3 region is CASSLTTSQPQHF. CDR3 bases: TGTGCCAGCAGCCTCACGACCAGTCAGCCCCAGCATTTT.

With respect to this clonotype: This may come from a read error, since a much larger clone is one base off. The chain uses TRBV6-1 and TRBJ1-4; no firm D call. The germline CDR1 and CDR2 sequences are MNHNS and SASEGT. Trimming pared 8 bases from V and 5 bases from J, leaving 15 bases between. The CDR3 is 14 amino acids. The CDR3 loop is CASEKGSGNEKLFF. Written as DNA, the CDR3 is TGTGCCAGCGAAAAAGGCAGCGGGAATGAAAAACTGTTTTTT.

Points on this clonotype: This may come from a read error, since a much larger clone is one base off. The V gene is TRBV5-1, the J gene TRBJ2-5; 8 bases align to TRBD2. The CDR3 runs to 14 residues. J lost 9 bases, V lost 4 bases, and 11 bases had no gene match. Germline CDR1 is SGHRS and CDR2 is YFSETQ. As DNA, the CDR3 is TGCGCCAGCAGCCCCGGGGGGGCCGATGAGGCCCAGTACTTC. Its translation: CASSPGGADEAQYF.

Many counts were recorded for this clonotype. The rearrangement joins TRBV11-2 to TRBJ2-3; D is possibly TRBD2 (6 bases). In germline, CDR1 is SGHAT, CDR2 FQNNGV. V lost 6 bases, J lost 0 bases, and 16 bases lay in between. The CDR3 loop spans 16 amino acids. The CDR3 DNA reads TGTGCCAGCAGGATGGGGGGTTTCTCTAGCACAGATACGCAGTATTTT. The encoded protein is CASRMGGFSSTDTQYF.

This clonotype was detected only a few times. This may stem from a read error, because a much larger clone lies one nucleotide away. The rearrangement joins TRBV9 to TRBJ1-2; D is uncertain. The germline V gene has CDR1 SGDLS and CDR2 YYNGEE. The CDR3 is 16 residues long. The CDR3 DNA is TGTGCCAACGACTGGGCGCGGGAGGTGGATTGCTATGCCTACACCTTC. Encoded protein: CANDWAREVDCYAYTF.

V gene TRBV3-2 combines with J gene TRBJ2-5; the table's D call, TRBD1, was not checked against the DNA. TRBV3-2 is described as a pseudogene. This CDR3 has 17 residues. In DNA form, the CDR3 reads TGCACCAGCAGCCCCCTAGCGACAGGGGAAAGTAAGGAGACCCAGTACTTC. Translation gives CTSSPLATGESKETQYF.

This clonotype was observed many times. V usage is TRBV5-8 and J usage is TRBJ1-3; D not certain. Germline assignment: CDR1 SGHTS and CDR2 YDEGEE. Between the trimmed V and J ends, which lost 3 bases and 0 bases, there was a span of 13 bases. The CDR3 runs 16 residues. CDR3 sequence reads: CASSYPALSSGNTIYF. CDR3 sequence (DNA): TGTGCCAGCAGCTACCCGGCCCTGAGCTCTGGAAACACCATATATTTT.

The chain uses TRBV20-1 and TRBJ1-2, with unresolved D. The CDR3 is made up of 9 amino acids. The germline CDR1 and CDR2 sequences are DFQATT and SNEGSKA (reference sequence). The V and J ends lost 3 bases and 7 bases respectively, with 3 bases between them. In nucleotides, the CDR3 is TGCAGTGCTAGGTCTGGCTACACCTTC. Its protein is CSARSGYTF.

The chain combines TRBV5-1 with TRBJ1-1, with unresolved D. V was trimmed by 2 bases and J by 4 bases, leaving 9 bases between them. Germline V gene lookup returns CDR1 SGHRS and CDR2 YFSETQ. The CDR3 totals 13 residues. As DNA, the CDR3 is TGCGCCAGCAGCTTACGTGCGGGCACTGAAGCTTTCTTT. It yields the protein CASSLRAGTEAFF.

Worth noting for this clonotype: A much larger clone differs from this one at a single base, so this may be a read error. The CDR3 DNA reads as TGTGCCAGCAGCTGGAGGGGGACCTATGGCTACACCTTC. It is translated as CASSWRGTYGYTF. The chain recombines TRBV5-8 with TRBJ1-2; tentative D call: TRBD1 (6 bases). The V and J ends lost 3 bases and 4 bases respectively, with 10 bases between them. The germline gives CDR1 SGHTS, CDR2 YDEGEE. The CDR3 is 13 amino acids.

This clonotype came up a few times. The chain recombines TRBV7-2 with TRBJ1-6; D is possibly TRBD1 (6 bases). CDR1 and CDR2 (germline): SGHTA, FQGNSA. The CDR3 runs to 13 residues. The germline V and J ends were trimmed by 5 bases and 9 bases, with 11 bases remaining between them. Written as DNA, the CDR3 is TGTGCCAGCAGCCAAGGGGGGAGTTCACCCCTCCACTTT. As protein: CASSQGGSSPLHF.

This clonotype was seen at least ten times. This sequence may be a read error, since a much larger clone differs from it by one base. The gene calls are TRBV7-2 and TRBJ2-5; a possible D gene is TRBD2 (6 bases). CDR1 is SGHTA and CDR2 is FQGNSA in the germline V gene. The CDR3 consists of 15 residues. CDR3 in amino acids: CASSLNRVRGETQHF. In DNA, the CDR3 is TGTGCCAGCAGCTTAAATCGGGTTCGCGGGGAGACCCAGCACTTC.

This clonotype showed up many times. The CDR3 protein is CAWSPSGGSYEQYF. The CDR3 DNA reads TGTGCCTGGAGTCCTAGCGGGGGCTCCTACGAGCAGTACTTC. The chain carries TRBV30 and TRBJ2-7, with 10 nucleotides matching TRBD2. The germline gives CDR1 GTSNPN, CDR2 SVGIG (reference sequence). After removal of 2 bases from V and 0 bases from J, the junction contained 1 base not matched to a gene. This CDR3 is built from 14 residues.

The sample holds many counts of this clonotype. The chain has TRBV25-1 and TRBJ1-2; D might be TRBD1 (6 bases). Germline V gene data show CDR1 as MGHDK and CDR2 as SYGVNS. The V end lost 3 bases, the J end lost 6 bases, and 14 bases lay between the germline ends. The CDR3 length is 14 residues. DNA of the CDR3: TGTGCCAGCAGTGACCTACAGGGTGGGCATGGCTACACCTTC. It codes for CASSDLQGGHGYTF.